This entry features one T cell receptor beta chain sequence. Its antigen remains unidentified. These data come from a study of shared clonotypes between healthy human individuals. Whole-study results and caveats: Clonotypes shared by all four sorted-subset donors had higher generation probabilities than non-shared clonotypes.

The CDR3 covers 15 residues. Germline assignment: CDR1 SGHAT and CDR2 FQNNGV. Trimming left V 4 bases short and J 4 bases short, with 13 bases between. Sequenced by immunoSEQ multiplex PCR; TCRdb stores in-frame clones only, minus some. The data contain fewer than 400,000 clones, around two thirds of them seen just once; the ten biggest clones take up about a tenth. The chain employs TRBV11-2 and TRBJ2-2; D may be TRBD1 (6 bases). This TCR derives from a man aged 25-45 years in good health. Sequencing was done on a sample of memory CD4+ T cells sorted from blood. Subset meaning: CD45RA-negative fraction. The CDR3 coding sequence is TGTGCCAGCAGCTCCCCCAGGGGCGGCACCGGGGAGCTGTTTTTT. Translated, it gives CASSSPRGGTGELFF.